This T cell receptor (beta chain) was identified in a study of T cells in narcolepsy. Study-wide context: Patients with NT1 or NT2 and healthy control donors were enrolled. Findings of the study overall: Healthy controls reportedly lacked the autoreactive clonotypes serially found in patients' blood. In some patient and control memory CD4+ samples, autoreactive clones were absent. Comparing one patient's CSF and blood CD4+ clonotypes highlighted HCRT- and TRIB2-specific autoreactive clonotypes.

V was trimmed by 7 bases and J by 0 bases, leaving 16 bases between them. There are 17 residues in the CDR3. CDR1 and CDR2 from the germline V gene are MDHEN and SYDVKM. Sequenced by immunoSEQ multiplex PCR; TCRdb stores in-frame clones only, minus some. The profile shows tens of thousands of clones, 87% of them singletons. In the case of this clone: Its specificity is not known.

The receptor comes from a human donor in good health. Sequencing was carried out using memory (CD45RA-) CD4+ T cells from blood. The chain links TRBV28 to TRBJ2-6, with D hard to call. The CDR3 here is CASTRSGSRSGANVLTF. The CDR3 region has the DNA TGTGCCAGCACCAGGTCGGGCTCCCGCTCTGGGGCCAACGTCCTGACTTTC.